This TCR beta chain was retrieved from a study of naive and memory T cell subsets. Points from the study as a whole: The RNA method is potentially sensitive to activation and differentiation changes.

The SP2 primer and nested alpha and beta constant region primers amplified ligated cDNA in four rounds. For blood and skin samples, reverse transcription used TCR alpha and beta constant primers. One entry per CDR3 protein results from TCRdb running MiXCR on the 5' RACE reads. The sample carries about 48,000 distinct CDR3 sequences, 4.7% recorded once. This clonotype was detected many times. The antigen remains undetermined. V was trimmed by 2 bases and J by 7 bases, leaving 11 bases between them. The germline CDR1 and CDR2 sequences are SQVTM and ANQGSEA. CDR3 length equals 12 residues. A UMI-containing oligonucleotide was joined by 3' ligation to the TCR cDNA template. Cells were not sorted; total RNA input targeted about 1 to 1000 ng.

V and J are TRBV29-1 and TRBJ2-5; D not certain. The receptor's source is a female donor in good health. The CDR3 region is CSVEPGRRTQYF. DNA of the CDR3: TGCAGCGTTGAACCAGGCAGGCGGACCCAGTACTTC. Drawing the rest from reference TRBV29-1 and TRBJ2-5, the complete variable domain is SAVISQKPSRDICQRGTSLTIQCQVDSQVTMMFWYRQQPGQSLTLIATANQGSEATYESGFVIDKFPISRPNLTFSTLTVSNMSPEDSSIYLCSVEPGRRTQYFGPGTRLLVL.